The present T cell receptor (beta chain) was sequenced within a study of control samples from healthy donors and cancer patients (dated by TCRdb to about 2020). On this clone: Its target antigen remains unknown. No base qualities exist here, and no much larger clone lies one base off it.

The receptor library was made with the immunoSEQ multiplex PCR assay. TCRdb carries this immuneACCESS record with in-frame sequences only. Its versions omit some clonotypes, under half of them owing to an unresolved V gene in the studies checked, with the rest unexplained. The sample has roughly 150,000 clones on record, around 88% of them singletons. The biggest ten clones account for over 1.5% of the sample. For this chain, trimming is 6 bases at the V end and 6 bases at the J end, and the number of junction bases without a gene match is 10. The CDR3 goes from the cysteine to the phenylalanine over 15 residues. Just the 45-base CDR3 DNA is kept, in frame starting at base 1. Per the germline V gene (reference sequence), LNHDA is the CDR1 and SQIVND is the CDR2.

The V gene is TRBV19 and the J gene is TRBJ1-1; the central 10 bases match TRBD1. The sample taken for sequencing was blood. This receptor was taken from a young man in good health. The CDR3 in this case is CASSPISDRGAEAFF. In nucleotides, the sequence is TGTGCCAGTAGCCCAATTTCGGACAGGGGGGCTGAAGCTTTCTTT. The variable domain in full, with residues beyond the CDR3 obtained from the reference TRBV19 and TRBJ1-1 genes, is DGGITQSPKYLFRKEGQNVTLSCEQNLNHDAMYWYRQDPGQGLRLIYYSQIVNDFQKGDIAEGYSVSREKKESFPLTVTSAQKNPTAFYLCASSPISDRGAEAFFGQGTRLTVV.